Sequencing of this T cell receptor (beta chain) was carried out in a study of blood T cell repertoires in COVID-19 (dated by TCRdb to about 2020). A note on the overall study: Collaborator samples came from the United States, Italy and Spain and covered acute and convalescent phases of COVID-19. The material from the prospective study consisted of cDNA or gDNA derived from T cells, B-cell-depleted T cells, or PBMCs. Subjects who had been exposed to COVID-19, were actively infected with it, or had recovered from it provided the deeply sampled blood TCRbeta repertoires that made up the dataset. The repertoires were made available in a free public database intended to serve as a resource for research on the immune response to SARS-CoV-2. Samples came from the ongoing ImmuneRACE study (first 160 participants) plus 1,254 subjects from 6 global collaborators. Sample metadata almost always included a de-identified subject ID, COVID-19 status, age in years and sex. Where available, HLA class I and class II types were taken from metadata supplied by the sample provider and were not determined by assay-based typing.

Participants in the prospective study were enrolled through a virtual design, were aged about 18 to 100 years, and lived in roughly 24 United States geographic areas. Cohort assignment in the prospective study relied on participant-reported clinical history from a screening survey and a study questionnaire. Recovered participants in ImmuneRACE Cohort 3 were defined by two consecutive negative NP/OP PCR tests, clearance by a healthcare professional, or resolution of symptoms. Mobile phlebotomists in the prospective study collected whole blood, serum and a nasopharyngeal or oropharyngeal swab from every participant. Participants in the prospective study had the option to provide additional blood draws and questionnaires over a 2-month period. Before DNA extraction, blood samples from the prospective study were shipped at room temperature or frozen. TCRbeta CDR3 regions were amplified from genomic DNA using the immunoSEQ Assay, a bias-controlled multiplex PCR. The paper's processing steps were these. Within the assay, amplification of reference gene primers was used to estimate how many nucleated cells each sample contained. To quantify the absolute abundance of each unique TCRbeta CDR3 rearrangement, sequence reads were collapsed and filtered. For each sample, productive Simpson clonality was calculated as the square root of Simpson's diversity index over productive rearrangements. In TCRdb, the immuneACCESS table is reduced to in-frame sequences with V and J assigned. These tables do not hold every clone; where another copy was compared, an unresolved V gene accounts for under half, and the others remain unexplained. The V and J calls and clone size are taken from that table; D and trimming were inferred from the DNA. This sample gives 200,000 to 250,000 clones in total; 85% of them show up just once. Clones ranked in the top ten supply under 20% of the sample.

On this clone: This clone's antigen is unknown. Base-call qualities are not available, and no considerably larger clone is one nucleotide away. Different DNA sequences within this sample yield the same CDR3.

Broad study findings and their caveats: How much clinical and demographic metadata was included differed by source and by participant, and the metadata was provided uncurated.

Compared with germline, V lacks 0 bases and J lacks 0 bases; bases without a gene match: 2. CDR1 and CDR2, looked up from the germline V gene, are MNHEY and SVGAGI. Its CDR3 holds 16 amino acids, cysteine through phenylalanine. The entry retains the CDR3 DNA only, 48 bases that are in frame from base 1. The V and J genes are TRBV6-5 and TRBJ2-7, with TRBD1 identical over 10 junction bases. Sequenced sample: PBMCs or T cells enriched from blood (not recorded which). This TCR was recovered from a man aged 40-49 years who had recovered from COVID-19. The CDR3 corresponds to CASSYSGTGVSYEQYF. The nucleotides read TGTGCCAGCAGTTACTCGGGGACAGGGGTCTCCTACGAGCAGTACTTC.